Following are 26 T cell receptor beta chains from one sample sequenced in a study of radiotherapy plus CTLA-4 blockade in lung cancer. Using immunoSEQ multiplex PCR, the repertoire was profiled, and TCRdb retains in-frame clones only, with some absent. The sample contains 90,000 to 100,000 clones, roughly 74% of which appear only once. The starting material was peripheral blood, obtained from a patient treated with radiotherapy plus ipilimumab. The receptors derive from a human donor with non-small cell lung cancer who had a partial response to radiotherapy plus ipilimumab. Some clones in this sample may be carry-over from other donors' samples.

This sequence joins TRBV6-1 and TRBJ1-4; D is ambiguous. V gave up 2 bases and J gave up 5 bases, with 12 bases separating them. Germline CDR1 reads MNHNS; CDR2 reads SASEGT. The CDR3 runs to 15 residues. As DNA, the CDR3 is TGTGCCAGCAGTGAATTGGGCCTATCGAATGAAAAACTGTTTTTT. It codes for CASSELGLSNEKLFF.

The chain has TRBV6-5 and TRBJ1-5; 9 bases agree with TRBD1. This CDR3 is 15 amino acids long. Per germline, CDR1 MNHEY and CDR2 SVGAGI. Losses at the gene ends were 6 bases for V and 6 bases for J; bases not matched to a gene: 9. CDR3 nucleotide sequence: TGTGCCAGCAGCCGGACAGGGGACAAAAGTCAGCCCCAGCATTTT. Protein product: CASSRTGDKSQPQHF.

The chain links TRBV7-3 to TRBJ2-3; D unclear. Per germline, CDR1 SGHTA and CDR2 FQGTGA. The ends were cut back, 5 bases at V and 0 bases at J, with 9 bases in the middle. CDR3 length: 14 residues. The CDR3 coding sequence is TGTGCCAGCAGCCCAAGCCGGAGCACAGATACGCAGTATTTT. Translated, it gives CASSPSRSTDTQYF.

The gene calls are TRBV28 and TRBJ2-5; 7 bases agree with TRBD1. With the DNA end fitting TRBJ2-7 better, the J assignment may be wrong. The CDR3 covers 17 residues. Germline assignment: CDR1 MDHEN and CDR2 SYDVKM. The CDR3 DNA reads TGTGCCAGCAGTTTAGCGCTTACAGGGGTAATAACCTACGAGCAGTACTTC. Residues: CASSLALTGVITYEQYF.

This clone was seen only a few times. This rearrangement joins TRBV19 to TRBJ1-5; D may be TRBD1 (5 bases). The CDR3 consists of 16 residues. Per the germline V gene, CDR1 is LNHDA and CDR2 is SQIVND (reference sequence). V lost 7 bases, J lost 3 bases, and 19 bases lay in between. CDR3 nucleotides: TGTGCCAGTACCATGTGGGGCTCGGGGGTCAATCAGCCCCAGCATTTT. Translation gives CASTMWGSGVNQPQHF.

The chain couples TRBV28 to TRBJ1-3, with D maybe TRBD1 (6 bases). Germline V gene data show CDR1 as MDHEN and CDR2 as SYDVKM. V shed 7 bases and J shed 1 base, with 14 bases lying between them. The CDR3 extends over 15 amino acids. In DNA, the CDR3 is TGTGCCAGCAATAAACAGGGCCTTTCTGGAAACACCATATATTTT. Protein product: CASNKQGLSGNTIYF.

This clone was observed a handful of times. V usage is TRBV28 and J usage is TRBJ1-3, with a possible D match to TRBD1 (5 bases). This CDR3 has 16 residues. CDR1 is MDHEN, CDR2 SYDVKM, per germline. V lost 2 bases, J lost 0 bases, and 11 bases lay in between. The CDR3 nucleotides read TGTGCCAGCAGTTTAATAGGGGTCAGCTCTGGAAACACCATATATTTT. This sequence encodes CASSLIGVSSGNTIYF.

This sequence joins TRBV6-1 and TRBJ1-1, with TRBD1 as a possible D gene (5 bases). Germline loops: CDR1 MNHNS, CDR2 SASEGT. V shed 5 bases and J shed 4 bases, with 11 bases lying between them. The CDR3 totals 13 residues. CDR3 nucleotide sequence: TGTGCCAGCAGTCCCAGAAGGGGCACTGAAGCTTTCTTT. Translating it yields CASSPRRGTEAFF.

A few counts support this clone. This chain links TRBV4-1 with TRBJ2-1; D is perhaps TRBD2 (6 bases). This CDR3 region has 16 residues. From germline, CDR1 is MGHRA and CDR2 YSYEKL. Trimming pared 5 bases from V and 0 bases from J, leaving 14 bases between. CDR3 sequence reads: CASSVAEGSSYNEQFF. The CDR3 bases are TGCGCCAGCAGCGTCGCGGAGGGGAGCTCCTACAATGAGCAGTTCTTC.

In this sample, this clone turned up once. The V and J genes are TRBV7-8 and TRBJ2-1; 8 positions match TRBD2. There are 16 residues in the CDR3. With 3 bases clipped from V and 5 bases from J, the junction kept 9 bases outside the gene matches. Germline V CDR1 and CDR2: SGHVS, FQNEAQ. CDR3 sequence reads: CASSFGAGVSHNEQFF. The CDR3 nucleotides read TGTGCCAGCAGCTTTGGAGCGGGAGTGTCACACAATGAGCAGTTCTTC.

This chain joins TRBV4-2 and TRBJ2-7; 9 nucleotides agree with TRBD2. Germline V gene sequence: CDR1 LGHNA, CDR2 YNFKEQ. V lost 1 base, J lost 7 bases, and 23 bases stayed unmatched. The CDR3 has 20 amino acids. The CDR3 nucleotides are TGTGCCAGCAGCCAAGTGGTACTAAGGGGCGGGAGGGCAATAACGGGGGAGCAGTACTTC. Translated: CASSQVVLRGGRAITGEQYF.

This chain's CDR3 is CASSQVASEYNEQFF. DNA of the CDR3: TGCGCCAGCAGCCAAGTGGCTAGCGAGTACAATGAGCAGTTCTTC. This chain links TRBV4-1 with TRBJ2-1; tentatively, D is TRBD2 (6 bases). The V end was cut by 1 base, the J end by 4 bases, with 11 bases between. The germline CDR1 and CDR2 sequences are MGHRA and YSYEKL. The CDR3 sequence is 15 residues long.

The CDR3 loop is CASSLAPGGFQYF. As DNA, the CDR3 is TGCGCCAGCAGCTTGGCTCCAGGGGGCTTTCAGTACTTC. The chain joins TRBV5-1 to TRBJ2-7; 8 bases are a match to TRBD1. J lost 10 bases, V lost 0 bases, and 6 bases had no gene match. The CDR3 sequence is 13 residues long. Looked up from germline, CDR1 is SGHRS and CDR2 is YFSETQ.

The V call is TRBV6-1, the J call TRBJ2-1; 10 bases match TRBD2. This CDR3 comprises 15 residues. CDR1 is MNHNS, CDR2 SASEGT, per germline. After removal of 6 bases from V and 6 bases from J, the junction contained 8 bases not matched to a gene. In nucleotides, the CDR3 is TGTGCCAGCAGGGGGTGGGGACTAGCGTCCAATGAGCAGTTCTTC. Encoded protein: CASRGWGLASNEQFF.

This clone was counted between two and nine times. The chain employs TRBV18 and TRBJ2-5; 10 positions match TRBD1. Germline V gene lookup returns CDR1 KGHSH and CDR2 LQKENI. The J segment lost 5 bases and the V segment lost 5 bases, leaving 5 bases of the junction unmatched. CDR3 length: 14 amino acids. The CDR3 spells CASSEGQGKETQYF. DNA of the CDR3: TGTGCCAGCTCAGAGGGACAGGGGAAGGAGACCCAGTACTTC.

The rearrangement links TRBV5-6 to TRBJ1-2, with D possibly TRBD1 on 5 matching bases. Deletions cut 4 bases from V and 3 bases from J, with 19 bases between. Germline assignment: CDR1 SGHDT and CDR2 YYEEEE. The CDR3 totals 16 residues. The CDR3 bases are TGTGCCAGCAGCAACCCCGCAGACGACAGTCACTATGGCTACACCTTC. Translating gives CASSNPADDSHYGYTF. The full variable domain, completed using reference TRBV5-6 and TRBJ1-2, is DAGVTQSPTHLIKTRGQQVTLRCSPKSGHDTVSWYQQALGQGPQFIFQYYEEEERQRGNFPDRFSGHQFPNYSSELNVNALLLGDSALYLCASSNPADDSHYGYTFGSGTRLTVV.

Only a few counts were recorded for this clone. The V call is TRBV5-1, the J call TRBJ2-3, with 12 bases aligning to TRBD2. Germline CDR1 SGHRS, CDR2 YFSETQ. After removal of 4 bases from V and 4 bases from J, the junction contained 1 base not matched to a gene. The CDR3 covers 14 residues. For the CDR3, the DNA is TGCGCCAGCAGCGGGACTAGCGGGCCAGATACGCAGTATTTT. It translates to CASSGTSGPDTQYF.

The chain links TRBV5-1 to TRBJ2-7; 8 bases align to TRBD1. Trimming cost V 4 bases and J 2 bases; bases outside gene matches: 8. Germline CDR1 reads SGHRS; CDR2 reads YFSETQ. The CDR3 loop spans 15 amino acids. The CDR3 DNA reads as TGCGCCAGCAGCAGCTCAGGGGGCTTCGCCTACGAGCAGTACTTC. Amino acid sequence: CASSSSGGFAYEQYF.

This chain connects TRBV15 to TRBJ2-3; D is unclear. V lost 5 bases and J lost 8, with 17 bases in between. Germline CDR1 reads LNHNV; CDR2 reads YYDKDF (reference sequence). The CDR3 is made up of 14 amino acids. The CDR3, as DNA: TGTGCCACCAGCCAGACTCTCGAGGCCGGTACGCAGTATTTT. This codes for CATSQTLEAGTQYF.

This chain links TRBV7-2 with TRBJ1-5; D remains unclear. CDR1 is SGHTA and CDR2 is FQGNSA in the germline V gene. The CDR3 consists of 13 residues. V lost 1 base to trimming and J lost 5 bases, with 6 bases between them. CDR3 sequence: CASSLGGYQPQHF. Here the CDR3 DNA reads TGTGCCAGCAGCTTAGGCGGGTATCAGCCCCAGCATTTT.

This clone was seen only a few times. CDR3: CASSFAGQGKDNEQFF. The DNA for the CDR3 is TGTGCCAGCAGCTTTGCTGGACAGGGAAAGGACAATGAGCAGTTCTTC. The rearrangement joins TRBV7-6 to TRBJ2-1; TRBD1 aligns across 8 bases. Germline V gene lookup returns CDR1 SGHVS and CDR2 FNYEAQ. The CDR3 runs to 16 residues. With 3 bases clipped from V and 5 bases from J, the junction kept 9 bases outside the gene matches.

The CDR3 nucleotides read TGTGCCAGCAGCATCATAGGGAGCGGCAACCCCTACGAGCAGTACTTC. Encoded protein: CASSIIGSGNPYEQYF. V usage is TRBV7-9 and J usage is TRBJ2-7; a possible D gene is TRBD2 (5 bases). The germline V and J ends were trimmed by 5 bases and 2 bases, with 19 bases remaining between them. Germline V gives CDR1 SEHNR, CDR2 FQNEAQ (reference sequence). The CDR3 is 16 residues long.

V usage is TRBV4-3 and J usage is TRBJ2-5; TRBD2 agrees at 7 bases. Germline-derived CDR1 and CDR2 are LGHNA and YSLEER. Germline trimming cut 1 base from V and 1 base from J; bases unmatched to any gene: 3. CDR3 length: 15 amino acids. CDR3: CASSQGWGGQETQYF. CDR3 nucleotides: TGCGCCAGCAGCCAAGGATGGGGGGGCCAAGAGACCCAGTACTTC.

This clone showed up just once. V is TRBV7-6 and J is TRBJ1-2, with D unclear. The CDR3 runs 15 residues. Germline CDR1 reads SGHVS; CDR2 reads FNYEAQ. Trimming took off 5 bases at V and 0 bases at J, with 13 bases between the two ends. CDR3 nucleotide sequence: TGTGCCAGCAGCCCCCGCGGGGATACTAACTATGGCTACACCTTC. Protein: CASSPRGDTNYGYTF.

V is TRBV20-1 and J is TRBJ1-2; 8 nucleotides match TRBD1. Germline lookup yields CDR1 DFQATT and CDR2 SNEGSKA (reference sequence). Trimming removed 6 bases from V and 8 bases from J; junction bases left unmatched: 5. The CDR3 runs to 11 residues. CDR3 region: CSAPRTGGYTF. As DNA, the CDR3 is TGCAGTGCCCCCAGGACAGGGGGCTACACCTTC.

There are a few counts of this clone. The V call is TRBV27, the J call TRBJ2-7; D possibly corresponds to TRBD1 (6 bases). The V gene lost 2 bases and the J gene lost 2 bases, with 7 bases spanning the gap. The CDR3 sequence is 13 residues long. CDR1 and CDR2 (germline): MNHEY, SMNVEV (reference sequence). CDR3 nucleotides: TGTGCCAGCAGTTTAACAGGGCCCTACGAGCAGTACTTC. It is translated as CASSLTGPYEQYF.